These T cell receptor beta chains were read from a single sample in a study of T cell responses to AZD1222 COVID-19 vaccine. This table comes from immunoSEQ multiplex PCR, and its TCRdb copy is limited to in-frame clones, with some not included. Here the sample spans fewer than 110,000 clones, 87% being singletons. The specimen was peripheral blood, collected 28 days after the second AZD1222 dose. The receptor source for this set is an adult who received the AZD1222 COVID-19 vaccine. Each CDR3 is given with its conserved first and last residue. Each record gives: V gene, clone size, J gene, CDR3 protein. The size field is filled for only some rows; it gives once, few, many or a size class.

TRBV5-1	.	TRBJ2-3	CASAPGAGTDTQYF
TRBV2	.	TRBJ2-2	CASKSPGELFF
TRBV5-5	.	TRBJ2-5	CASSLEGQGGETQYF
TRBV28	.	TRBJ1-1	CASSGWGVHTEAFF
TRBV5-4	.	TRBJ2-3	CASSPGVGHRNTQYF
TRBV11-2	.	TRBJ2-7	CASSPPYSGGPTGEQYF
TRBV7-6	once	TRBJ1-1	CASSPKSGAGNTEAFF
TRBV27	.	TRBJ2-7	CASSQTSGATPYEQYF
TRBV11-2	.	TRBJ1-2	CASSLTTSTGYGYTF
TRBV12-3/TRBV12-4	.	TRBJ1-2	CASSSSGDYGYTF
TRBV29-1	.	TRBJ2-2	CSVLQGDTGELFF
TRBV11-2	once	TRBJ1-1	CASRRGDTEAFF
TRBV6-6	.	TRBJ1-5	CASSYPPQHF
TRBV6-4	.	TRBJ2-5	CASIIRATGQQETQYF
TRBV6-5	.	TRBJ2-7	CASSYGFEQYF
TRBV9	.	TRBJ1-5	CASSVSGRDNQPQHF
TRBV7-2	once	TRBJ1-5	CASSFGRGNQPQHF
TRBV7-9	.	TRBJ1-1	CASSQTGTGDTEAFF
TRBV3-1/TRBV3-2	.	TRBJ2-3	CASSQEVTVLSTDTQYF
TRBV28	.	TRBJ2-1	CASRLMGGNEQFF
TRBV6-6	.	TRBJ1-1	CASSQTPRATEAFF
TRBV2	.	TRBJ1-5	CASRPGTPINQPQHF
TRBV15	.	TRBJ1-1	CATRVGQPELDRGRNTEAFF
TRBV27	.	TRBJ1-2	CASSSHGQGNYGYTF
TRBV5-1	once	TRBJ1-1	CASSTRQGRTEAFF
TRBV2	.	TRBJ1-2	CASSEGDRSNYTF
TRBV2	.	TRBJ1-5	CASSGQGGNSNQPQHF
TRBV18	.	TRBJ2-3	CASSPPGRRGTDTQYF
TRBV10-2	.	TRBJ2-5	CASRPPLGQGTQYF